The clone carrying this T cell receptor beta chain was observed once. This entry belongs to a study of shared clonotypes between healthy human individuals. Study information: For every donor, three CD4 naive, three CD4 memory, two CD8 naive and one CD8 memory plates were used.

Researchers divided each subset's genomic DNA evenly across several immunoSEQ plates. In the original workflow: Filtering of immunoSEQ junctional sequences could not match full-length read filtering. Only in-frame clones appear in the TCRdb table, and some are missing; sequencing was by immunoSEQ multiplex PCR. V and J calls and clone size are copied from that table; D and trimming were computed from the DNA. The sample lists over a million clones, roughly 95% occurring once. The clonotype comes from a man aged 30 to 39 in good health. Sequencing was done on a sample of naive CD4+ T cells sorted from blood. Described subset: CD45RA+ positively selected.

The CDR3 loop reads CASSRGTSEAFF. CDR3 bases: TGTGCCAGCTCACGAGGGACGTCTGAAGCTTTCTTT. The J gene is TRBJ1-1, the V gene TRBV18; weak D call: TRBD1 (5 bases). Trimming took off 4 bases at V and 6 bases at J, with 9 bases between the two ends. This CDR3 spans 12 amino acids. Germline V gene sequence: CDR1 KGHSH, CDR2 LQKENI.